This entry is about one T cell receptor (beta chain). Preparation of the TCRbeta library used unique molecular identifiers. TCRdb called the PCR reads again in MiXCR, with one record for every CDR3 protein. The sample lists some 640,000 distinct CDR3 sequences, 15% to 20% seen once, with about 1.1% in the top ten. The data stem from a study of T-cell reconstitution after alpha-beta-depleted transplantation in children. This CDR3 contains 14 residues. With 5 bases clipped from V and 4 bases from J, the junction kept 7 bases outside the gene matches. This receptor was identified in a human donor who donated a stem cell graft to a child with acute myeloid leukemia. This chain links TRBV12-3 or TRBV12-4 with TRBJ1-2; 7 positions agree with TRBD1. The sample was PBMCs from the stem cell graft donor, taken from the stem cell graft. Written as DNA, the CDR3 is TGTGCCAGCAGTCCCGGGGACAGAGTCTATGGCTACACCTTC. It translates to CASSPGDRVYGYTF.